This T cell receptor (beta chain) stems from a study of cytomegalovirus exposure and HLA in healthy donors. This CDR3 comprises 15 residues. V was pared by 4 bases and J by 7 bases, with 7 bases of the junction left unmatched. CDR1 is SNHLY, CDR2 FYNNEI, per germline. This PCR relied on a set of 60 Vbeta primers and 13 Jbeta primers. Only in-frame clones appear in the TCRdb table, and some are missing; sequencing was by immunoSEQ multiplex PCR. The sample has about 100,000 clones; about 81% are singletons. Note on this clone: Its cognate antigen is unknown.

Findings of the study overall: The analysis excluded some indistinguishable V segments, including TRBV6-2 and TRBV6-3. Later analysis associated a missense DCLRE1C variant with TCR beta V- and J-gene trimming.

Sample: PBMCs. The chain links TRBV2 to TRBJ2-1, with TRBD1 matching over 10 bases. The receptor comes from a man aged 25-40 years in good health and CMV-seropositive. Here the CDR3 DNA reads TGTGCCAGCAGTGCGAGACAGGGGGCCTTGAATGAGCAGTTCTTC. Its translation is CASSARQGALNEQFF.